This passage covers 3 T cell receptor beta chains from one sample sequenced in a study of tumor-infiltrating lymphocytes in primary liver carcinoma. Using a constant-region primer together with ProtoScript II reverse transcriptase, TCR beta cDNA was made from about 490 ng of total RNA. Each TCR beta library was derived from three nested multiplex PCR rounds that employed slightly modified ARM-PCR. It was with TRBV1-TRBV30 forward primers and a C-beta reverse primer that the first two PCR rounds were run, at approximately 9 cycles each. TCRdb called the multiplex PCR reads again in MiXCR, with one record for every CDR3 protein. The sample lists some 94,000 distinct CDR3 sequences; 69% were seen once. Scientists recovered RNA and DNA together from roughly 21-30 mg of unsorted bulk tissue. Sequences were obtained from liver tumor tissue from sampling region 5. Indicated subset: tumor region T5, tumor centre. Receptors originate from a woman in her sixties or seventies with primary liver carcinoma and hepatitis B virus infection.

The chain joins TRBV6-1 to TRBJ1-2; no reliable D call. There are 15 residues in the CDR3. Trimming shortened V by 0 bases and J by 3 bases, and 11 bases separated the two germline ends. Germline V gene sequence: CDR1 MNHNS, CDR2 SASEGT. Here the CDR3 reads CASSEAPIADYGYTF. The CDR3 DNA reads as TGTGCCAGCAGTGAAGCGCCCATCGCTGACTATGGCTACACCTTC.

About this clonotype: Since no conserved phenylalanine or tryptophan closes the CDR3, a read error is the likely cause. The chain carries TRBV11-3 and TRBJ2-7; a weak D match, TRBD2 (5 bases). CDR1 SGHNT and CDR2 YENEEA come from the germline V gene. Trimming shortened V by 2 bases and J by 5 bases, and 13 bases separated the two germline ends. The CDR3 runs to 14 residues. In nucleotides, the CDR3 is TGTGCCAGCAGCTTAAGCGGACGTGAGCACGAGCAGTACTCC. Translating it yields CASSLSGREHEQYS.

This clonotype is labeled as medium-sized. The genes are TRBV11-2 and TRBJ2-3; 13 nucleotides agree with TRBD2. The CDR3 extends over 17 amino acids. Germline trimming cut 5 bases from V and 2 bases from J; bases unmatched to any gene: 7. In germline, CDR1 is SGHAT, CDR2 FQNNGV. The CDR3 region is CASSLGLAGPVTDTQYF. CDR3 nucleotide sequence: TGTGCCAGCAGCCTGGGACTAGCGGGGCCGGTCACAGATACGCAGTATTTT. The variable domain in full, with the rest retrieved from reference TRBV11-2 and TRBJ2-3, is EAGVAQSPRYKIIEKRQSVAFWCNPISGHATLYWYQQILGQGPKLLIQFQNNGVVDDSQLPKDRFSAERLKGVDSTLKIQPAKLEDSAVYLCASSLGLAGPVTDTQYFGPGTRLTVL.